This T cell receptor beta chain is from a study of T-cell memory formation after mild COVID-19. In the study overall: Clusters were largely donor specific. Broader study findings: Those CD4+ clones that contracted were mainly in CM and EM (CD8+ ones in EMRA). CD4/CD8 balance characterized clones contracting day 15 to 85, and CD4+ skew characterized later expanders.

The CDR3 extends over 14 amino acids. Trimming removed 2 bases from V and 5 bases from J; junction bases left unmatched: 3. Germline V CDR1 and CDR2: LGHNT, FRNRAP. With constant-segment primers, 5'RACE yielded cDNA libraries of TCR alpha and TCR beta that carried sample barcodes and UMIs. TCRdb re-analysed the 5' RACE reads in MiXCR, keeping a single row per CDR3 protein. The sample has 250,000 to 350,000 distinct CDR3 sequences, 15% to 20% seen once. On this clonotype: The antigen remains undetermined.

The sequence was collected from a man in his late teens or twenties who had mild COVID-19 (a few samples of this study predate the infection). Cell type and time point are not known. The chain links TRBV12-5 to TRBJ2-1; 7 nucleotides agree with TRBD2. The sample comprised PBMCs or a T cell subset sorted from them (not recorded which). The DNA for the CDR3 is TGTGCTAGTGGTTTGAATGCGGGGGACAATGAGCAGTTCTTC. Translation gives CASGLNAGDNEQFF.